These 8 T cell receptor beta chains share one sample of origin, sequenced in a study of T cell changes during pregnancy in multiple sclerosis. Assay used: immunoSEQ multiplex PCR; TCRdb lists only in-frame clones, some missing. Of tens of thousands of clones listed, about 87% are singletons. The specimen was CD4+ T cells from peripheral blood mononuclear cells, collected in the first trimester of pregnancy. Receptors originate from a female donor with multiple sclerosis, enrolled in a pregnancy study.

The V and J genes are TRBV2 and TRBJ2-7; the D is unclear. This CDR3 has 14 amino acids. CDR1 SNHLY and CDR2 FYNNEI come from the germline V gene. V was clipped by 3 bases and J by 0 bases, with 9 bases between them. The CDR3, as DNA: TGTGCCAGCAGTGAGGAACAGAGCTCCTACGAGCAGTACTTC. This sequence encodes CASSEEQSSYEQYF.

The J gene is TRBJ2-2, the V gene TRBV29-1; perhaps TRBD1 as D (5 bases). Germline V CDR1 and CDR2: SQVTM, ANQGSEA. The ends were cut back, 4 bases at V and 7 bases at J, with 7 bases in the middle. The CDR3 covers 11 residues. CDR3 amino acids: CSVVGDGELFF. DNA for the CDR3: TGCAGCGTTGTAGGGGACGGGGAGCTGTTTTTT.

The chain recombines TRBV5-1 with TRBJ2-1, with 16 bases fitting TRBD2. The germline gives CDR1 SGHRS, CDR2 YFSETQ. V was pared by 4 bases and J by 9 bases, with 13 bases of the junction left unmatched. This CDR3 has 18 amino acids. The CDR3 DNA reads as TGCGCCAGCAGCCCGGGGGGGACTAGCGGGGGGGCGCTTGGTGAGCAGTTCTTC. Its protein product is CASSPGGTSGGALGEQFF.

The chain combines TRBV9 with TRBJ2-4; perhaps TRBD2 as D (6 bases). The CDR3 loop spans 17 amino acids. Germline V gene data show CDR1 as SGDLS and CDR2 as YYNGEE. Trimming took 0 bases from V and 8 from J, leaving 21 bases between them. The CDR3 DNA is TGTGCCAGCAGCGTAGGCTCCATGGGACTCAAGAGGGACATTCAGTACTTC. This codes for CASSVGSMGLKRDIQYF.

The chain is built from TRBV5-4 and TRBJ2-1; 7 nucleotides agree with TRBD2. V lost 1 base to trimming and J lost 8 bases; unmatched junction nucleotides: 6. The CDR3 loop spans 14 amino acids. Per germline, CDR1 SGHNT and CDR2 YYREEE (reference sequence). The CDR3 region has the DNA TGTGCCAGCAGCTTGAAAGCGGGAACTCATGAGCAGTTCTTC. Encoded protein: CASSLKAGTHEQFF.

In its sample, this clone was seen a few times. The junction departs from the called germline gene at one end, perhaps through a read error. As DNA, the CDR3 is TGTGCCACCAGAAGAGGGGGGCAGAATGAAGCCCCCCAGCATTTT. This sequence encodes CATRRGGQNEAPQHF. The genes are TRBV15 and TRBJ1-5, with a possible D match to TRBD1 (6 bases). This CDR3 has 15 residues. CDR1 is LNHNV, CDR2 YYDKDF, per germline (reference sequence).

The rearrangement links TRBV7-3 to TRBJ2-1, with D unclear. Germline V gene lookup returns CDR1 SGHTA and CDR2 FQGTGA. V was shortened by 5 bases and J by 0 bases, with 8 bases between the two germline ends. The CDR3 has 14 residues. In DNA form, the CDR3 reads TGTGCCAGCAGCGGCCACCCCTCCTACAATGAGCAGTTCTTC. Translation gives CASSGHPSYNEQFF.

This clone was seen only a few times. This chain connects TRBV6-1 to TRBJ1-3, with D hard to call. Germline loops: CDR1 MNHNS, CDR2 SASEGT. This CDR3 region has 14 residues. The V and J ends lost 8 bases and 0 bases respectively, with 11 bases between them. The CDR3 sequence is CASLERSSGNTIYF. CDR3 DNA: TGTGCCAGCTTGGAGAGGAGCTCTGGAAACACCATATATTTT.